Shown below are 22 T cell receptor beta chains from a single sample sequenced in a study of CD8 T cells in Susac syndrome. Random hexamers primed reverse transcription of roughly 0.5 to 1 ug RNA. TCRdb called the immunoSEQ multiplex PCR reads again in MiXCR, with one record for every CDR3 protein. The sample consists of 75,000 to 80,000 distinct CDR3 sequences, roughly 94% of them appearing once. The sequenced sample was CD8+ T cells from PBMCs. These receptors all stem from a human donor with Susac syndrome.

The table lists this clonotype with a count of one. V and J are TRBV12-3 or TRBV12-4 and TRBJ1-5, with 12 bases lining up with TRBD1. CDR3 length equals 15 residues. V shed 6 bases, J shed 3 bases, and the junction held 3 bases outside the gene matches. CDR3 sequence (DNA): TGTGCCAGCAGCAAGGGACAGGGGGCCAATCAGCCCCAGCATTTT. Its translation: CASSKGQGANQPQHF.

The rearrangement uses TRBV7-9 and TRBJ2-7; D remains unclear. Germline assignment: CDR1 SEHNR and CDR2 FQNEAQ (reference sequence). This CDR3 is built from 8 residues. V shed 8 bases and J shed 6 bases, with 2 bases lying between them. CDR3 loop: CASPEQYF. CDR3 DNA: TGTGCCAGCCCCGAGCAGTACTTC.

This chain connects TRBV19 to TRBJ1-1; TRBD1 matches at 9 bases. The CDR3 has 14 amino acids. Germline CDR1 reads LNHDA; CDR2 reads SQIVND (reference sequence). Trimming cost V 5 bases and J 1 base; bases outside gene matches: 2. The CDR3 DNA reads TGTGCCAGTAGTCCACAGGGGGCGAACACTGAAGCTTTCTTT. Residues: CASSPQGANTEAFF.

The chain carries TRBV27 and TRBJ2-7; D is undetermined. This CDR3 is built from 14 residues. Per the germline V gene, CDR1 is MNHEY and CDR2 is SMNVEV (reference sequence). V lost 4 bases to trimming and J lost 4 bases, with 14 bases between them. Written as DNA, the CDR3 is TGTGCCAGCAGTTATGGAAGGGTGGGGTACGAGCAGTACTTC. Its protein is CASSYGRVGYEQYF.

This clonotype showed up just once. The CDR3: CASSPRSGLYEQYF. As DNA, the CDR3 is TGCGCCAGCAGCCCCCGTTCGGGGCTCTACGAGCAGTACTTC. This chain connects TRBV5-1 to TRBJ2-7; D is tentatively TRBD1 or TRBD2 (5 bases each). CDR3 length: 14 amino acids. Germline V gene data show CDR1 as SGHRS and CDR2 as YFSETQ. The V gene lost 4 bases and the J gene lost 3 bases, with 14 bases spanning the gap.

This clonotype showed up just once. This chain joins TRBV6-2 or TRBV6-3 and TRBJ1-6; 9 bases line up with TRBD1. The CDR3 spans 14 residues. Germline CDR1 and CDR2: MNHEY and SVGEGT. Trimming cost V 6 bases and J 10 bases; bases outside gene matches: 7. This chain's CDR3 is CASSTGTGMSPLHF. The CDR3 DNA is TGTGCCAGCAGCACTGGGACAGGGATGTCACCCCTCCACTTT.

The V call is TRBV7-6, the J call TRBJ1-2; 8 bases line up with TRBD1. From germline, CDR1 is SGHVS and CDR2 FNYEAQ. Unmatched junction bases numbered 8, after V lost 6 bases and J lost 8 bases. CDR3 size: 13 residues. CDR3 sequence: CASSHGQGWGYTF. CDR3 DNA sequence: TGTGCCAGCAGTCACGGACAGGGCTGGGGCTACACCTTC.

The chain combines TRBV12-3 or TRBV12-4 with TRBJ1-5; TRBD1 matches at 9 bases. CDR3 length: 15 residues. J lost 1 base, V lost 6 bases, and 4 bases had no gene match. DNA of the CDR3: TGTGCCAGCAGCAGGGACAGGGTAAGCAATCAGCCCCAGCATTTT. Its translation is CASSRDRVSNQPQHF.

This chain connects TRBV29-1 to TRBJ2-2; 8 nucleotides align to TRBD2. Trimming at V came to 5 bases and at J to 3 bases, leaving 2 bases not matched to a gene. In germline, CDR1 is SQVTM, CDR2 ANQGSEA. The length of the CDR3 is 13 residues. This CDR3 reads CSVRGGYTGELFF. In DNA form, the CDR3 reads TGCAGCGTTCGGGGGGGGTACACCGGGGAGCTGTTTTTT.

The chain joins TRBV6-2 or TRBV6-3 to TRBJ2-7, with D maybe TRBD1 (6 bases). Trimming took 5 bases from V and 0 from J, leaving 17 bases between them. The CDR3 contains 16 residues. Germline lookup yields CDR1 MNHEY and CDR2 SVGEGT. The CDR3 sequence is CASSNWTALSSYEQYF. As DNA, the CDR3 is TGTGCCAGCAGTAACTGGACAGCTCTGAGCTCCTACGAGCAGTACTTC.

The genes are TRBV4-3 and TRBJ2-1; D call uncertain. The V end lost 1 base, the J end lost 3 bases, and 10 bases lay between the germline ends. Germline V gives CDR1 LGHNA, CDR2 YSLEER. The CDR3 runs to 15 residues. The CDR3, as DNA: TGCGCCAGCAGCCAAGTTCGAGGCAGCTACAATGAGCAGTTCTTC. It encodes CASSQVRGSYNEQFF.

Judged by abundance, this clonotype is medium-sized. The rearrangement joins TRBV12-3 or TRBV12-4 to TRBJ2-5; no reliable D call. The CDR3 sequence is 11 residues long. Trimming cost V 1 base and J 5 bases, with 2 bases left between them. CDR3 bases: TGTGCCAGCAGTTTAGGGGAGACCCAGTACTTC. The encoded protein is CASSLGETQYF.

The chain combines TRBV6-4 with TRBJ2-5; D might be TRBD1 (5 bases). Germline CDR1 MRHNA, CDR2 SNTAGT. Trimming shortened V by 5 bases and J by 2 bases, and 12 bases separated the two germline ends. This CDR3 contains 14 residues. CDR3 DNA: TGTGCCAGCAGTAGGGTGACAGTACAAGAGACCCAGTACTTC. Protein product: CASSRVTVQETQYF.

The rearrangement joins TRBV19 to TRBJ2-3; D remains unclear. CDR1 LNHDA and CDR2 SQIVND come from the germline V gene (reference sequence). This CDR3 is 15 amino acids long. Trimming removed 6 bases at V and 2 bases at J, with 15 bases between. CDR3 loop: CASSAPPEDTDTQYF. The CDR3 bases are TGTGCCAGTAGCGCCCCCCCGGAAGACACAGATACGCAGTATTTT.

The V and J genes are TRBV9 and TRBJ1-2, with D maybe TRBD1 (5 bases). This CDR3 is 13 amino acids long. CDR1 is SGDLS, CDR2 YYNGEE, per germline. Trimming stripped 3 bases from V and 8 bases from J, with 14 bases between. The CDR3 sequence: CASSAPGGLGYTF. CDR3 nucleotide sequence: TGTGCCAGCAGCGCCCCCGGGGGTCTGGGCTACACCTTC.

This clonotype was picked up a small number of times. The chain carries TRBV9 and TRBJ2-5, with TRBD1 as a possible D gene (5 bases). The CDR3 has 14 residues. The germline V and J ends were trimmed by 0 bases and 2 bases, with 8 bases remaining between them. CDR1 and CDR2 from the germline V gene are SGDLS and YYNGEE. Here the CDR3 reads CASSVAQGQETQYF. CDR3 bases: TGTGCCAGCAGCGTAGCCCAGGGTCAAGAGACCCAGTACTTC.

CDR3 in amino acids: CASSPRTMSSTEAFF. Written as DNA, the CDR3 is TGTGCCAGCAGCCCCAGGACAATGAGTTCCACTGAAGCTTTCTTT. This sequence joins TRBV3-1 and TRBJ1-1, with a possible D match to TRBD1 (5 bases). The CDR3 loop spans 15 amino acids. Trimming removed 4 bases from V and 4 bases from J, with 16 bases in between. The germline gives CDR1 LGHDT, CDR2 YNNKEL (reference sequence). The entire variable domain, with the rest obtained from reference TRBV3-1 and TRBJ1-1, is as follows: DTAVSQTPKYLVTQMGNDKSIKCEQNLGHDTMYWYKQDSKKFLKIMFSYNNKELIINETVPNRFSPKSPDKAHLNLHINSLELGDSAVYFCASSPRTMSSTEAFFGQGTRLTVV.

V usage is TRBV30 and J usage is TRBJ1-1; the D gene is possibly TRBD1 (5 bases). Germline V gene lookup returns CDR1 GTSNPN and CDR2 SVGIG (reference sequence). CDR3 length equals 14 residues. V was clipped by 3 bases and J by 3 bases, with 14 bases between them. CDR3 DNA sequence: TGTGCCTGGAGGGGAGAGGGGCAGGACACTGAAGCTTTCTTT. This codes for CAWRGEGQDTEAFF.

The chain joins TRBV14 to TRBJ2-7; weak D call: TRBD1 (6 bases). The germline V and J ends were trimmed by 4 bases and 5 bases, with 18 bases remaining between them. The CDR3 is 15 amino acids. CDR1 and CDR2 (germline): SGHDN, FVKESK. CDR3 loop: CASSPGQSYLDEQYF. The CDR3 coding sequence is TGTGCCAGCAGCCCTGGACAGAGCTACTTGGACGAGCAGTACTTC.

The V and J genes are TRBV2 and TRBJ2-7; tentative D call: TRBD1 (5 bases). Germline lookup yields CDR1 SNHLY and CDR2 FYNNEI. The CDR3 covers 12 residues. V was trimmed by 3 bases and J by 12 bases, leaving 15 bases between them. CDR3 in amino acids: CASSDRTQGPYF. In DNA form, the CDR3 reads TGTGCCAGCAGTGATAGGACCCAGGGCCCGTACTTC.

The V and J genes are TRBV9 and TRBJ2-3; D unclear. Germline CDR1 is SGDLS and CDR2 is YYNGEE. The CDR3 is 13 residues long. V shed 3 bases and J shed 7 bases, with 12 bases lying between them. Written as DNA, the CDR3 is TGTGCCAGCAGCGGACGGCCGGCAAATACGCAGTATTTT. This gives the protein CASSGRPANTQYF. Based on the CDR3 plus reference TRBV9 and TRBJ2-3, the full variable domain is DSGVTQTPKHLITATGQRVTLRCSPRSGDLSVYWYQQSLDQGLQFLIQYYNGEERAKGNILERFSAQQFPDLHSELNLSSLELGDSALYFCASSGRPANTQYFGPGTRLTVL.

The V call is TRBV7-9, the J call TRBJ1-2; a weak D match, TRBD1 (6 bases). Per the germline V gene, CDR1 is SEHNR and CDR2 is FQNEAQ (reference sequence). The V and J ends lost 5 bases and 6 bases respectively, with 19 bases between them. This CDR3 comprises 15 residues. The DNA of the CDR3 is TGTGCCAGCAGCCCCCCCGGGGGCGCGTTGGATGGCTACACCTTC. Amino acid sequence: CASSPPGGALDGYTF. The variable domain in full, completed from reference TRBV7-9 and TRBJ1-2, reads DTGVSQNPRHKITKRGQNVTFRCDPISEHNRLYWYRQTLGQGPEFLTYFQNEAQLEKSRLLSDRFSAERPKGSFSTLEIQRTEQGDSAMYLCASSPPGGALDGYTFGSGTRLTVV.